Sequencing of this T cell receptor (beta chain) was carried out in a study of cytomegalovirus exposure and HLA in healthy donors. The CDR3 spans 14 residues. Trimming shortened V by 5 bases and J by 6 bases, and 17 bases separated the two germline ends. Germline loops: CDR1 MDHEN, CDR2 SYDVKM. TCRdb's table, derived via immunoSEQ multiplex PCR, lists solely in-frame clones and lacks some. The sample holds just under 75,000 clones, roughly 93% seen once. The receptor's source is a woman aged 18-30 years in good health and CMV-seropositive. The chain couples TRBV28 to TRBJ2-7, with TRBD2 as a possible D gene (5 bases). The sequenced sample consisted of PBMCs. CDR3 DNA sequence: TGTGCCAGCAGTGACCGAGCGGATAACTGCGAGCAGTACTTC. Translation: CASSDRADNCEQYF.